This T cell receptor beta chain stems from a study of vaccination effects on CD4 cells after COVID-19. CDR1 and CDR2 from the germline V gene are LGHDT and YNNKEL (reference sequence). The CDR3 extends over 15 amino acids. The V gene lost 3 bases and the J gene lost 7 bases, with 13 bases spanning the gap. This clone was seen a handful of times. What it binds is not known. CD4+ T cells specific for antigen were expanded with viral peptide pools by the ViraFEST assay before sequencing. Following 10 days of culture, CD4+ T cells were isolated. Two doses of either BNT162b2 or mRNA-1273 were given to each participant. Testing of the vaccine recipients showed negative nucleocapsid antibodies and no prior SARS-CoV-2 infection. In culture with roughly 10 IU/ml IL-2 and around 10 ug/ml peptides, PBMC were grown at fewer than 2.5 million per well. Using immunoSEQ multiplex PCR, the repertoire was profiled, and TCRdb retains in-frame clones only, with some absent. The repertoire holds around 32,000 clones, 65% to 75% seen once, with more than 10% in the top ten.

The V call is TRBV3-1 (or the pseudogene TRBV3-2), the J call TRBJ1-6, with D possibly matching TRBD1 (5 bases). The sample here was CD4+ T cells from PBMCs cultured with HCoV-229E spike peptides, taken after COVID-19 vaccination. The TCR originated in a human donor who received a COVID-19 vaccine. In DNA, the CDR3 is TGTGCCAGCAGCCACGCAGGGAGCAGCAATTCACCCCTCCACTTT. This encodes CASSHAGSSNSPLHF.